Listed below are T cell receptor beta chains from one sample, sequenced in a study of blood T cell repertoires in COVID-19. Assay: immunoSEQ multiplex PCR; the TCRdb copy retains only in-frame clones and omits some. Altogether fewer than 40,000 clones are present, 90% to 95% being singletons, with the ten largest covering roughly 13%. The sequenced sample consisted of peripheral blood. The receptors here all came from a human donor in a cohort sampled during active COVID-19. The CDR3 runs from the conserved cysteine through the conserved F or W. A D gene is named only where the DNA matches it firmly. Some rows have no size entry. The others give once, few or many, or a class for an expanded clone.

CDR3nt: TGTGCCAGCAGTTCCGGACAACTTAACTATGGCTACACCTTC
CDR3aa: CASSSGQLNYGYTF
d_gene: .
abundance: .
j_gene: TRBJ1-2
v_gene: TRBV27

CDR3nt: TGTGCCAGCAGTTACTCCAATACAGGAATTTGGGAGCAGTACTTC
CDR3aa: CASSYSNTGIWEQYF
d_gene: .
abundance: .
j_gene: TRBJ2-7
v_gene: TRBV6-5

CDR3nt: TGTGCCAGCAGTTTATTAAATCCGGCCACTAAGGACACTGAAGCTTTCTTT
CDR3aa: CASSLLNPATKDTEAFF
d_gene: .
abundance: once
j_gene: TRBJ1-1
v_gene: TRBV28

CDR3nt: TGTGCCAGCAGCCAAGATCGGGTCTCGTCGCGGTTCTTC
CDR3aa: CASSQDRVSSRFF
d_gene: .
abundance: .
j_gene: TRBJ2-1
v_gene: TRBV14

CDR3nt: TGTGCCAGCAGCCCCGGGAGGGGGGGAGATACGCAGTATTTT
CDR3aa: CASSPGRGGDTQYF
d_gene: TRBD2
abundance: .
j_gene: TRBJ2-3
v_gene: TRBV5-5

CDR3nt: TGTGCCAGCAGCTACGAGGACAGGGAGGATGAAGCTTTCTTT
CDR3aa: CASSYEDREDEAFF
d_gene: TRBD1
abundance: .
j_gene: TRBJ1-1
v_gene: TRBV7-9

CDR3nt: TGTGCCAGCTCATCCACCTTAGCGGGAGAGGGGAAGACCCAGTACTTC
CDR3aa: CASSSTLAGEGKTQYF
d_gene: TRBD2
abundance: .
j_gene: TRBJ2-5
v_gene: TRBV18

CDR3nt: TGTGCCAGCGTTCCGGGACAGAACACTGAAGCTTTCTTT
CDR3aa: CASVPGQNTEAFF
d_gene: .
abundance: .
j_gene: TRBJ1-1
v_gene: TRBV18

CDR3nt: TGTGCCAGCAGCCAACAGTTTACGCAGGGCTACACCTTC
CDR3aa: CASSQQFTQGYTF
d_gene: .
abundance: once
j_gene: TRBJ1-2
v_gene: TRBV12-3/TRBV12-4

CDR3nt: TGTGCCAGCAGCAAACAACTAGCGAGACCCTTCCTCGAGCAGTACTTC
CDR3aa: CASSKQLARPFLEQYF
d_gene: TRBD2
abundance: .
j_gene: TRBJ2-7
v_gene: TRBV5-7

CDR3nt: TGTGCCAGCAGCTTAGTACGGGGCGGGGAGCTGTTTTTT
CDR3aa: CASSLVRGGELFF
d_gene: .
abundance: once
j_gene: TRBJ2-2
v_gene: TRBV7-3

CDR3nt: TGTGCCAGCAGCTTAACGGGGGGAAGGCCGGACGAGCAGTACTTC
CDR3aa: CASSLTGGRPDEQYF
d_gene: .
abundance: .
j_gene: TRBJ2-7
v_gene: TRBV7-3

CDR3nt: TGTGCCAGCAGCCACGCGAGCGGGGCGTCAAAAGACATTCAGTACTTC
CDR3aa: CASSHASGASKDIQYF
d_gene: TRBD2
abundance: .
j_gene: TRBJ2-4
v_gene: TRBV3-1/TRBV3-2

CDR3nt: TGTGCCAGCAGTTCTCGGACTAGCGGGAGCTCCTACGAGCAGTACTTC
CDR3aa: CASSSRTSGSSYEQYF
d_gene: TRBD2
abundance: .
j_gene: TRBJ2-7
v_gene: TRBV6-5

CDR3nt: TGTGCCAGCAGCCTAGGGCGGCGATGGGAAGCTTTCTTT
CDR3aa: CASSLGRRWEAFF
d_gene: .
abundance: .
j_gene: TRBJ1-1
v_gene: TRBV11-2

CDR3nt: TGTGCCAGCAGCTCTGGACTAGCGGGAGGGCCGGGAGAGACCCAGTACTTC
CDR3aa: CASSSGLAGGPGETQYF
d_gene: TRBD2
abundance: .
j_gene: TRBJ2-5
v_gene: TRBV7-3

CDR3nt: TGTGCCTGGAGCACCTCGCCCTTGAGGGAGCAGTACTTC
CDR3aa: CAWSTSPLREQYF
d_gene: .
abundance: once
j_gene: TRBJ2-7
v_gene: TRBV30

CDR3nt: TGTGCCAGCTCACCACAGGTAGACGGGGAGACCCAGTACTTC
CDR3aa: CASSPQVDGETQYF
d_gene: .
abundance: .
j_gene: TRBJ2-5
v_gene: TRBV18

CDR3nt: TGTGCCAGCAGCCGGGAGGACAGTAGCACTGAAGCTTTCTTT
CDR3aa: CASSREDSSTEAFF
d_gene: .
abundance: .
j_gene: TRBJ1-1
v_gene: TRBV7-9

CDR3nt: TGTGCCAGCAGCCACCTAGCGGGAGATACGCAGTATTTT
CDR3aa: CASSHLAGDTQYF
d_gene: TRBD2
abundance: .
j_gene: TRBJ2-3
v_gene: TRBV3-1/TRBV3-2